This T cell receptor beta chain stems from a study of blood T cells in healthy people across ages. V shed 3 bases and J shed 2 bases, with 4 bases lying between them. The germline CDR1 and CDR2 sequences are MNHEY and SMNVEV (reference sequence). This CDR3 spans 13 amino acids. For the second PCR, which ran for about 7 to 11 cycles, a sample-barcoded 5' primer and a J-beta primer mix were used. All cDNA molecules were each tagged by a template-switch adaptor with 12 random nucleotides. Via MiXCR, TCRdb re-called the 5' RACE reads, giving one row per CDR3 protein. This repertoire shows 700,000 to 950,000 distinct CDR3 sequences, 55% to 70% found once; its top ten account for over 20%. Regarding the study as a whole: Changes in expanded clonotypes were possibly confounded, as the CMV status of donors was unknown. More naive CD4+ cells and higher diversity were found in long-lived than in aged donors.

This clonotype has only one observation. Its antigen is still unknown. The rearrangement uses TRBV27 and TRBJ2-2, with D hard to call. The sample consisted of blood. The source is a man under 40 in good health. The CDR3 sequence: CASSFLNTGELFF. CDR3 coding DNA: TGTGCCAGCAGTTTCCTTAACACCGGGGAGCTGTTTTTT.